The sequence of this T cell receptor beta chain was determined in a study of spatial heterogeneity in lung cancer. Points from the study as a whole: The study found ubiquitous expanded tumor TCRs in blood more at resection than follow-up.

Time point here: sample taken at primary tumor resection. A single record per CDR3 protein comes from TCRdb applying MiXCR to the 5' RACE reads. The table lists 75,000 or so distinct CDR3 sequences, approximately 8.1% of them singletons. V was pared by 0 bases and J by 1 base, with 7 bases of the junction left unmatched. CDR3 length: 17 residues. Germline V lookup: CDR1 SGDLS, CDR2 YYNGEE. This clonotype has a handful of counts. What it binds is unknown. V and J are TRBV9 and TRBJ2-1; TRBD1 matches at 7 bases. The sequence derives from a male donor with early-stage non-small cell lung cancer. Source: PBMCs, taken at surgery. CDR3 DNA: TGTGCCAGCAGCGTAGCTCAAGGACAGGCTTCCTACAATGAGCAGTTCTTC. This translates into CASSVAQGQASYNEQFF.